The clone carrying this TCR beta chain has just a few counts. Antigen unknown. Germline-derived CDR1 and CDR2 are SEHNR and FQNEAQ (reference sequence). There are 14 residues in the CDR3. Trimming left V 1 base short and J 4 bases short, with 8 bases between. This entry belongs to a study of molecular identifiers for immune sequencing clone quantification. Regarding the study as a whole: Effector cells had over 98% of their molecules in clones above 20 RNA copies, while naive cells had under 1%. Same-barcode identical TCR molecules could make highly expanded clones look smaller than they are.

TCR libraries were built in bulk with a published protocol and specific TCR primers. Via MiXCR, TCRdb re-called the PCR reads, giving one row per CDR3 protein. Among 250,000 to 400,000 distinct CDR3 sequences listed, about 22% were seen once. It was from around 20,000 to 990,000 sorted cells, with 10%, 30% or 50% RNA, that naive CD8 libraries came. The clonotype comes from a human donor in good health. Some libraries in this study had Jurkat cell RNA spiked in. Sequencing was done on a sample of naive CD8+ T cells from blood, with Jurkat cell RNA spiked in. The subset was: FACS-sorted CD8+CD4-CCR7+CD45RA+ naive T cells. The V and J genes are TRBV7-9 and TRBJ2-4; a weak D match, TRBD2 (5 bases). CDR3 in amino acids: CASSLVEGKNIQYF. CDR3 in DNA: TGTGCCAGCAGCTTAGTCGAGGGTAAAAACATTCAGTACTTC.